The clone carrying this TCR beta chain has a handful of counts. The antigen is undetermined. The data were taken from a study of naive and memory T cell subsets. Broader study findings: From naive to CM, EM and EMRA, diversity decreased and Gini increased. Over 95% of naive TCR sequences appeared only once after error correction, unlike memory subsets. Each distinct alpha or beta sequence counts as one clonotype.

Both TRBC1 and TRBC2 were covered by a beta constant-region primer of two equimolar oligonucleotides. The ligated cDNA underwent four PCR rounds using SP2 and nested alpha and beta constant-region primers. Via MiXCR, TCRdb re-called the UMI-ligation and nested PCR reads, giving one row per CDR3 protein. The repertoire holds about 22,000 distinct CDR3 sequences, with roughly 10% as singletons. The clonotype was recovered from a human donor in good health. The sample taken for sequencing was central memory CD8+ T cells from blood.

The CDR3 sequence is CASSYSTYNEQFF. CDR3 nucleotides: TGTGCCAGCAGTTACTCGACGTACAATGAGCAGTTCTTC. This rearrangement joins TRBV6-2 or TRBV6-3 to TRBJ2-1; D is unclear. Per germline, CDR1 MNHEY and CDR2 SVGEGT. The V end lost 0 bases, the J end lost 4 bases, and 4 bases lay between the germline ends. This CDR3 comprises 13 residues.